This passage covers 21 T cell receptor beta chains from one sample sequenced in a study of human T cells and chemical hapten exposure. Each CDR3 protein is one row after TCRdb ran MiXCR on the RACE reads. The table records approximately 44,000 distinct CDR3 sequences, roughly 4.2% of them present only once. The time point here: healthy volunteer bleed at 2 weeks. Total RNA was isolated from unfractionated whole blood. The source material was whole blood. The receptors were gathered from a human donor in good health. Some clones in this sample may be carry-over from other donors' samples.

This clonotype occurred a few times. This chain uses TRBV12-3 or TRBV12-4 with TRBJ2-1, with 7 nucleotides matching TRBD2. V lost 6 bases to trimming and J lost 1 base; unmatched junction nucleotides: 9. The CDR3 totals 16 residues. CDR3 sequence reads: CASSPLAARSYNEQFF. CDR3 sequence (DNA): TGTGCCAGCAGCCCTCTAGCGGCGCGTTCCTACAATGAGCAGTTCTTC.

This clonotype was counted at least ten times. The chain combines TRBV10-1 with TRBJ1-1, with D unresolved. Per the germline V gene, CDR1 is WNHNN and CDR2 is SYGVQD (reference sequence). V lost 2 bases and J lost 4, with 11 bases in between. This CDR3 comprises 14 residues. DNA for the CDR3: TGCGCCAGCAGTGAGCTTCCCTTAGGCACTGAAGCTTTCTTT. This encodes CASSELPLGTEAFF.

This clonotype was detected many times. As DNA, the CDR3 is TGTGCCAGCAGTCCAACTCTTCAGGGGAAGGACACTGAAGCTTTCTTT. Translation: CASSPTLQGKDTEAFF. J is TRBJ1-1 and V is TRBV6-2 or TRBV6-3; tentatively, D is TRBD1 (6 bases). Deletions cut 5 bases from V and 3 bases from J, with 19 bases between. The CDR3 consists of 16 residues. From germline, CDR1 is MNHEY and CDR2 SVGEGT.

About this clonotype itself: Compared with germline, one end of the junction differs, possibly owing to a read error. This chain connects TRBV23-1 to TRBJ2-7; D ambiguous. TRBV23-1 is reported as an ORF; its role is uncertain. This CDR3 has 13 residues. The CDR3 sequence: CASSQAPRSEFGF. Written as DNA, the CDR3 is TGCGCCAGCAGTCAAGCCCCAAGGTCTGAGTTCGGTTTC.

This clonotype was recorded a few times. The chain combines TRBV27 with TRBJ1-5; no reliable D call. The CDR3 runs to 14 residues. Trimming removed 3 bases at V and 4 bases at J, with 10 bases between. Germline CDR1 and CDR2: MNHEY and SMNVEV (reference sequence). The CDR3, as DNA: TGTGCCAGCAGTTTTAGATCCTTTAATCAGCCCCAGCATTTT. It yields the protein CASSFRSFNQPQHF.

The chain couples TRBV7-9 to TRBJ1-5, with TRBD1 matching over 7 bases. The CDR3 loop spans 15 amino acids. J lost 4 bases, V lost 1 base, and 4 bases had no gene match. CDR1 is SEHNR, CDR2 FQNEAQ, per germline (reference sequence). CDR3 nucleotide sequence: TGTGCCAGCAGCTTAGGGGACAGCTTAAATCAGCCCCAGCATTTT. Residues: CASSLGDSLNQPQHF.

The J gene is TRBJ1-1, the V gene TRBV7-9; tentative D call: TRBD1 (5 bases). CDR3 length: 15 residues. The germline gives CDR1 SEHNR, CDR2 FQNEAQ (reference sequence). V was trimmed by 8 bases and J by 5 bases, leaving 21 bases between them. The CDR3 bases are TGTGCCAGCCGGGGGATAGAGGGACTAGATACTGAAGCTTTCTTT. Its translation: CASRGIEGLDTEAFF.

This clonotype was picked up many times. The rearrangement uses TRBV4-1 and TRBJ2-7; TRBD2 is a possible D gene (5 bases). The ends were cut back, 2 bases at V and 6 bases at J, with 8 bases in the middle. This CDR3 has 12 residues. CDR1 MGHRA and CDR2 YSYEKL come from the germline V gene. CDR3 amino acids: CASSQNGVEQYF. Written as DNA, the CDR3 is TGCGCCAGCAGCCAAAACGGGGTCGAGCAGTACTTC.

The sample holds many counts of this clonotype. The genes are TRBV29-1 and TRBJ1-1; D is perhaps TRBD1 (5 bases). This CDR3 has 15 amino acids. CDR1 and CDR2 (germline): SQVTM, ANQGSEA. The germline V and J ends were trimmed by 7 bases and 0 bases, with 18 bases remaining between them. The CDR3 loop is CSAMTGGTMNTEAFF. Here the CDR3 DNA reads TGCAGCGCTATGACGGGGGGGACCATGAACACTGAAGCTTTCTTT.

This clonotype was found many times. The V gene is TRBV11-2, the J gene TRBJ2-6, with D unresolved. V was pared by 5 bases and J by 0 bases, with 5 bases between. This CDR3 is 14 amino acids long. The germline CDR1 and CDR2 sequences are SGHAT and FQNNGV. CDR3 nucleotides: TGTGCCAGCAGCCCATACTCTGGGGCCAACGTCCTGACTTTC. Its protein product is CASSPYSGANVLTF.

This clonotype was counted many times. This rearrangement joins TRBV12-3 or TRBV12-4 to TRBJ1-5; TRBD1 aligns across 9 bases. The V and J ends lost 5 bases and 9 bases, in that order; junction bases with no gene match: 8. The CDR3 consists of 14 residues. The CDR3 bases are TGTGCCAGCAGTCCCGACAGGGGGAGTTTGCCCCAGCATTTT. Translation gives CASSPDRGSLPQHF.

This clonotype was recorded at least ten times. The chain has TRBV6-5 and TRBJ2-7, with 13 bases matching TRBD2. The CDR3 runs to 15 residues. V trimming: 5 bases; J trimming: 3 bases; junction bases outside the gene matches: 4. The germline V gene encodes CDR1 MNHEY and CDR2 SVGAGI. CDR3: CASSAGLAGVYEQYF. The CDR3 bases are TGTGCCAGCAGTGCCGGACTAGCGGGAGTCTACGAGCAGTACTTC.

This clonotype was seen ten or more times. The chain has TRBV18 and TRBJ1-3; D is ambiguous. CDR1 is KGHSH, CDR2 LQKENI, per germline. With 1 base removed from V and 1 base from J, the gap between germline ends came to 8 bases. The CDR3 sequence is 15 residues long. The CDR3 coding sequence is TGTGCCAGCTCACCACGTTGGGATTCTGGAAACACCATATATTTT. It translates to CASSPRWDSGNTIYF.

The V call is TRBV28, the J call TRBJ2-3, with no clear D. Trimming took off 3 bases at V and 2 bases at J, with 3 bases between the two ends. This CDR3 is built from 12 residues. CDR1 and CDR2 from the germline V gene are MDHEN and SYDVKM. CDR3 bases: TGTGCCAGCAGTTTGTCCACAGATACGCAGTATTTT. It is translated as CASSLSTDTQYF. Supplemented by reference TRBV28 and TRBJ2-3, the full variable domain reads DVKVTQSSRYLVKRTGEKVFLECVQDMDHENMFWYRQDPGLGLRLIYFSYDVKMKEKGDIPEGYSVSREKKERFSLILESASTNQTSMYLCASSLSTDTQYFGPGTRLTVL.

This clonotype showed up many times. The chain joins TRBV30 to TRBJ2-7, with D tentatively TRBD1 (6 bases). Trimming pared 2 bases from V and 3 bases from J, leaving 8 bases between. Germline CDR1 reads GTSNPN; CDR2 reads SVGIG (reference sequence). The CDR3 contains 12 residues. The CDR3: CAWSLDSYEQYF. DNA of the CDR3: TGTGCCTGGAGTTTGGACAGCTACGAGCAGTACTTC.

This clonotype was found a few times. The chain joins TRBV21-1 to TRBJ2-3; TRBD2, the table's D call, lacks a check against the DNA. TRBV21-1 is reported as a pseudogene. This CDR3 has 15 residues. The CDR3 loop reads CASSKGSSGRNTQYF. The CDR3 DNA reads TGTGCCAGCAGCAAGGGGTCTAGCGGGAGGAATACGCAGTATTTT.

This chain connects TRBV7-8 to TRBJ1-1, with D tentatively TRBD1 (6 bases). The CDR3 runs 13 residues. Germline CDR1 and CDR2: SGHVS and FQNEAQ. V was pared by 1 base and J by 4 bases, with 7 bases between. The CDR3 DNA sequence: TGTGCCAGCAGCTTAGGGGGGCGCACTGAAGCTTTCTTT. Translating it yields CASSLGGRTEAFF.

This clonotype has a count of ten or more. The chain combines TRBV6-5 with TRBJ1-1; 7 nucleotides match TRBD1. Trimming took 2 bases from V and 4 from J; bases not matched to a gene: 4. CDR1 and CDR2 (germline): MNHEY, SVGAGI. This CDR3 contains 14 residues. The CDR3 DNA is TGTGCCAGCAGTTACAGACAGGGCGGCACTGAAGCTTTCTTT. It translates to CASSYRQGGTEAFF.

Comments on this clonotype: A much larger clone differs by one base, so this may be a read error. V gene TRBV3-1 combines with J gene TRBJ2-3; 8 nucleotides align to TRBD1. Trimming at V came to 4 bases and at J to 0 bases, leaving 6 bases not matched to a gene. The CDR3 is 16 residues long. The germline CDR1 and CDR2 sequences are LGHDT and YNNKEL (reference sequence). The CDR3 coding sequence is TGTGCCAGCAGCCGCAACAGGGGGTCGAGCACAGATACGCAGTATTTT. This codes for CASSRNRGSSTDTQYF.

This chain links TRBV5-1 with TRBJ1-4; D is ambiguous. From germline, CDR1 is SGHRS and CDR2 YFSETQ. Deletions cut 0 bases from V and 7 bases from J, with 10 bases between. This CDR3 comprises 14 residues. CDR3 sequence reads: CASSLAGIGEKLFF. In nucleotides, the CDR3 is TGCGCCAGCAGCTTGGCGGGGATCGGTGAAAAACTGTTTTTT.

This rearrangement joins TRBV5-1 to TRBJ1-1; D is perhaps TRBD1 (6 bases). CDR1 and CDR2 from the germline V gene are SGHRS and YFSETQ. The CDR3 length is 14 residues. Trimming shortened V by 0 bases and J by 2 bases, and 8 bases separated the two germline ends. The CDR3 loop reads CASSLGTANTEAFF. The CDR3 DNA is TGCGCCAGCAGCTTGGGGACAGCCAACACTGAAGCTTTCTTT.